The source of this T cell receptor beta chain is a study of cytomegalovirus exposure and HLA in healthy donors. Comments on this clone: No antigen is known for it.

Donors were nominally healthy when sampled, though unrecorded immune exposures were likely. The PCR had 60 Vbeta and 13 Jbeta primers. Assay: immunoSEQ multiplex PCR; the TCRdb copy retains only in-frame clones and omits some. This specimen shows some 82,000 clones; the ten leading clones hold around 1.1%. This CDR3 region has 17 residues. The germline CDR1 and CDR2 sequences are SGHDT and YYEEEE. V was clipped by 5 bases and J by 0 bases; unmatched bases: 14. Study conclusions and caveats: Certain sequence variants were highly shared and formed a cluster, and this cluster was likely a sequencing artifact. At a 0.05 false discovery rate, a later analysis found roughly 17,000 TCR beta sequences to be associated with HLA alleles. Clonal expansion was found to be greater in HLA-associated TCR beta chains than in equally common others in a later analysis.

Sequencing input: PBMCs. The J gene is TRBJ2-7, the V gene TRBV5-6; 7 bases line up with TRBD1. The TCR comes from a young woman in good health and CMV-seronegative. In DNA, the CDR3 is TGTGCCAGCAGTCCGTCCCCCGGGACAGCCGTCTCCTACGAGCAGTACTTC. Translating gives CASSPSPGTAVSYEQYF.